The TCR beta chain described here comes from a study of siplizumab effects on memory and regulatory T cells. The CDR3 has 15 residues. The V and J ends lost 1 base and 6 bases, in that order; junction bases with no gene match: 4. Germline loops: CDR1 SEHNR, CDR2 FQNEAQ (reference sequence). Roughly 10^5 TCR templates per sample were sequenced. Sequenced by immunoSEQ multiplex PCR; TCRdb stores in-frame clones only, minus some. Of over 85,000 clones in the sample, 80% to 95% were seen once. The sequence was collected from a human donor in good health. The genes are TRBV7-9 and TRBJ1-1, with TRBD1 matching 11 bases. Sequencing input: CD8+ T cells sorted from blood. The chain's CDR3 is CASSLGTGGFAEAFF. The DNA for the CDR3 is TGTGCCAGCAGCTTAGGGACAGGGGGCTTTGCTGAAGCTTTCTTT.